A single sample gave rise to the 21 T cell receptor beta chains below, sequenced in a study of tumor and adjacent non-tumor tissue in lung cancer. Three rounds of nested PCR, following a modified ARM-PCR protocol, produced the TCRbeta library. MiXCR was run by TCRdb on the multiplex PCR reads, yielding one entry per CDR3 protein. Here the sample spans around 79,000 distinct CDR3 sequences, 72% being singletons. No cell sorting was done before RNA was extracted from the tissue. The specimen sequenced was lung tumor tissue. Receptor source: a woman aged 40 to 49 with non-small cell lung cancer.

This clonotype was counted many times. The chain couples TRBV4-1 to TRBJ2-2; 11 bases match TRBD2. The germline V gene has CDR1 MGHRA and CDR2 YSYEKL. CDR3 size: 17 residues. After removal of 6 bases from V and 7 bases from J, the junction contained 13 bases not matched to a gene. The CDR3 DNA follows: TGCGCCAGCAGTCGTTTACTAGCGGGAGTTAGCGGCGGGGAGCTGTTTTTT. It codes for CASSRLLAGVSGGELFF.

The chain carries TRBV12-3 or TRBV12-4 and TRBJ2-3; the D gene could be TRBD1 or TRBD2 (5 bases each). The CDR3 spans 16 residues. Trimming cost V 10 bases and J 3 bases, with 23 bases left between them. The CDR3 coding sequence is TGTGCCAACAATCCTGGGGTAGCCTGGGGGACAGATACGCAGTATTTT. Protein product: CANNPGVAWGTDTQYF.

Turning to this clonotype: A read error may account for a junction end that differs from germline. The CDR3 bases are TGCGCCACCAGAGATAGATGGGGTGAGCCCCAGCATTTT. Encoded protein: CATRDRWGEPQHF. This sequence joins TRBV24-1 and TRBJ1-5; no clear D. The CDR3 loop spans 13 amino acids. Germline V gene lookup returns CDR1 KGHDR and CDR2 SFDVKD.

A word on this clonotype: At one boundary the junction diverges from the germline segment, which might be a read error. V is TRBV20-1 and J is TRBJ2-3; TRBD2 matches at 8 bases. CDR3 length: 14 amino acids. Germline assignment: CDR1 DFQATT and CDR2 SNEGSKA (reference sequence). The CDR3: CSAPKRGFTDTQYF. The CDR3 coding sequence is TGTAGTGCTCCCAAGCGGGGGTTTACAGATACGCAGTATTTT.

Worth noting for this clonotype: This is likely a read error, given that the CDR3 carries no conserved phenylalanine or tryptophan at its end. The J gene is TRBJ1-6, the V gene TRBV11-1; 8 bases match TRBD1. The CDR3 is made up of 14 amino acids. V shed 4 bases and J 15 bases; nucleotides not matched to a gene: 11. Germline V gene data show CDR1 as SGHAT and CDR2 as FQDESV (reference sequence). In nucleotides, the CDR3 is TGTGCCAGCAGCTCCAACAGGGGGAATCCACGCCTCCACTCT. Amino acid sequence: CASSSNRGNPRLHS.

Notes on this clonotype: It may be a read error: a sequence one base away is much more abundant. No conserved phenylalanine or tryptophan ends this CDR3, so it is likely a read error. V is TRBV5-1 and J is TRBJ2-1; D unclear. V dropped 5 bases and J dropped 4 bases, with 13 bases sitting between them. CDR1 and CDR2 from the germline V gene are SGHRS and YFSETQ. The length of the CDR3 is 14 residues. The CDR3 DNA sequence: TGCGCCAGCAGATCCGTGTCCAGTTACAATGAGCAGTTCTTA. Translated: CASRSVSSYNEQFL.

Comments on this clonotype: This sequence may be a read error, since a much larger clone differs from it by one base. The rearrangement joins TRBV28 to TRBJ1-1; D might be TRBD1 (5 bases). V was trimmed by 5 bases and J by 9 bases, leaving 25 bases between them. In germline, CDR1 is MDHEN, CDR2 SYDVKM. This CDR3 contains 16 residues. This CDR3 is CASSPGTFTGGVKAFF. CDR3 DNA sequence: TGTGCCAGCAGTCCGGGGACTTTTACGGGCGGGGTCAAAGCTTTCTTT.

The genes are TRBV1 and TRBJ2-2; TRBD2 is the table's D call, not checked against the DNA. TRBV1 is described as a pseudogene. CDR3 length: 16 residues. CDR3 DNA: TGCACTAGCAGCCATGGACGTCTAGCGGGAACCGGGGAGCTGTTTTTT. Its translation is CTSSHGRLAGTGELFF.

About this clonotype itself: The junction departs from the called germline gene at one end, perhaps through a read error. The chain employs TRBV6-5 and TRBJ1-1; 9 nucleotides align to TRBD1. This CDR3 has 15 residues. Germline V gene data show CDR1 as MNHEY and CDR2 as SVGAGI. In nucleotides, the CDR3 is TGTGCCAGCAGGGATACAGGGGGCTGGAGCACTGAAGCCTTCTTT. Its translation is CASRDTGGWSTEAFF.

Notes on this clonotype: The conserved phenylalanine or tryptophan normally closing the CDR3 is absent here, so this likely arose from a read error. The chain uses TRBV10-3 and TRBJ1-1, with D possibly TRBD1 on 5 matching bases. Germline V gives CDR1 ENHRY, CDR2 SYGVKD. This CDR3 region has 13 residues. The V and J ends lost 11 bases and 5 bases respectively, with 18 bases between them. CDR3 sequence: CASPLYEGTEAFL. CDR3 sequence (DNA): TGTGCCTCCCCCTTGTACGAGGGGACTGAAGCTTTCCTT.

The J gene is TRBJ2-2, the V gene TRBV12-3 or TRBV12-4, with D hard to call. The CDR3 covers 12 residues. V was shortened by 9 bases and J by 5 bases, with 10 bases between the two germline ends. This CDR3 reads CARSTRTGELFF. The CDR3 nucleotides are TGTGCCAGGAGCACCAGGACCGGGGAGCTGTTTTTT.

Points on this clonotype: Given the absence of the conserved phenylalanine or tryptophan at the CDR3 end, a read error is likely. Because the CDR3's place on the DNA is in doubt, the DNA is left out and the CDR3 is given as listed by TCRdb. The chain joins TRBV4-1 to TRBJ2-3. The CDR3 region is 14 residues in length, termini included. Germline CDR1 reads MGHRA; CDR2 reads YSYEKL. The CDR3 loop reads CASSQVQKPDTQYS.

As concerns this clonotype: An end of the junction differs from the germline gene, which may be a read error. This sequence joins TRBV4-2 and TRBJ2-4; D is uncertain. There are 15 residues in the CDR3. The germline gives CDR1 LGHNA, CDR2 YNFKEQ. The CDR3 protein is CVSSFHGGPKNNQYF. The CDR3 bases are TGTGTCAGCAGCTTCCATGGCGGACCCAAAAACAATCAGTACTTC.

The V and J genes are TRBV6-5 and TRBJ1-1; D gene unclear. V lost 4 bases and J lost 4, with 22 bases in between. The germline V gene encodes CDR1 MNHEY and CDR2 SVGAGI. The CDR3 is made up of 17 amino acids. The CDR3 DNA is TGTGCCAGCAGTTCCCGAGGAGACGCATGCCGTGGCACTGAAGCTTTCTTT. It translates to CASSSRGDACRGTEAFF.

With regard to this clonotype: At one end the junction does not follow the germline gene, possibly because of a read error. The CDR3 DNA sequence: TGTGCCGGCAGCTTAACACGGGAGACCCAGTACTTC. This translates into CAGSLTRETQYF. The chain employs TRBV11-2 and TRBJ2-5; D remains unclear. Germline V gene lookup returns CDR1 SGHAT and CDR2 FQNNGV. The CDR3 runs 12 residues.

Details on this clonotype: A read error may account for a junction end that differs from germline. The chain is built from TRBV11-2 and TRBJ2-1; 7 bases map to TRBD1. Germline CDR1 and CDR2: SGHAT and FQNNGV. This CDR3 has 16 amino acids. CDR3: CAISLARTGSYNEQLF. CDR3 DNA: TGTGCCATCAGCTTAGCACGGACAGGCTCCTATAATGAGCAGTTATTC.

With respect to this clonotype: Sequence at one end of the junction differs from germline and may be a read error. The chain employs TRBV6-5 and TRBJ1-1; TRBD1 aligns across 7 bases. CDR1 MNHEY and CDR2 SVGAGI come from the germline V gene. CDR3 length: 15 residues. CDR3 nucleotide sequence: TGTGCCAGTAGCCTCGACAGGGATCCGTACACTGAAGCTTTATTT. Amino acids: CASSLDRDPYTEALF.

This clonotype came up once. This may be a read error, as it is one base from a much larger clone. V and J are TRBV20-1 and TRBJ2-5; 7 bases map to TRBD2. This CDR3 comprises 16 residues. Germline CDR1 and CDR2: DFQATT and SNEGSKA (reference sequence). V lost 0 bases to trimming and J lost 4 bases; unmatched junction nucleotides: 11. The CDR3: CSAREGVAGNLETQYF. CDR3 DNA: TGCAGTGCTAGAGAGGGGGTAGCGGGTAACCTAGAGACCCAGTACTTC.

Concerning this clonotype itself: Since the CDR3 does not end with the conserved phenylalanine or tryptophan, this likely comes from a read error. The V and J genes are TRBV5-4 and TRBJ2-5; D perhaps matches TRBD2 (5 bases). Germline V gives CDR1 SGHNT, CDR2 YYREEE (reference sequence). This CDR3 comprises 14 residues. The CDR3 loop is CTSSLGLAGETQYS. The CDR3 DNA reads as TGTACCAGCAGCTTGGGCCTAGCTGGAGAGACCCAGTACTCC.

Note on this clonotype: A much bigger clone sits one base away, suggesting this may be a read error. The chain couples TRBV13 to TRBJ1-4, with unresolved D. CDR1 and CDR2 from the germline V gene are PRHDT and FYEKMQ (reference sequence). CDR3 size: 14 residues. Trimming took off 5 bases at V and 3 bases at J, with 10 bases between the two ends. CDR3 in DNA: TGTGCCAGCAGCCTCTGGACTTCTAATGAAAAACTGTTTTTT. Translation: CASSLWTSNEKLFF.

About this clonotype itself: A clone one base away is much larger, so this may be a read error. The chain employs TRBV7-9 and TRBJ2-5; D might be TRBD2 (6 bases). Germline V lookup: CDR1 SEHNR, CDR2 FQNEAQ (reference sequence). The ends were cut back, 10 bases at V and 1 base at J, with 13 bases in the middle. CDR3 size: 13 residues. The CDR3 loop reads CANSRDFQETQYF. In DNA, the CDR3 is TGTGCCAACAGTCGGGACTTCCAAGAGACCCAGTACTTC.